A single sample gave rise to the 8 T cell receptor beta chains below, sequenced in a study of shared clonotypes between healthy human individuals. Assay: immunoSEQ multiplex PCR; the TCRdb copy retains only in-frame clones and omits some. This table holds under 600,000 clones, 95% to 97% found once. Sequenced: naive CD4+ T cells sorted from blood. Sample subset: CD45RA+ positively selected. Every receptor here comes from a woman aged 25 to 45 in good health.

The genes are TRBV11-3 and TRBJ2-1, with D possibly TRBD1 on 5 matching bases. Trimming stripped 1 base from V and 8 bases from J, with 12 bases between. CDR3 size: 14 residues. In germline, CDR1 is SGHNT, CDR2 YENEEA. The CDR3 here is CASSLGTWGDEQFF. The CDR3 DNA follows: TGTGCCAGCAGCTTAGGAACGTGGGGCGATGAGCAGTTCTTC.

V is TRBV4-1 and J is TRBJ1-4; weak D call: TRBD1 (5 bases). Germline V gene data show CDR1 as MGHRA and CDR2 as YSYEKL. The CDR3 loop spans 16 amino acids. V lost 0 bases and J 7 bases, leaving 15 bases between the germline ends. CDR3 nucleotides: TGCGCCAGCAGCCAAGAAAGTGGGGGGTTCGGTGAAAAACTGTTTTTT. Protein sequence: CASSQESGGFGEKLFF.

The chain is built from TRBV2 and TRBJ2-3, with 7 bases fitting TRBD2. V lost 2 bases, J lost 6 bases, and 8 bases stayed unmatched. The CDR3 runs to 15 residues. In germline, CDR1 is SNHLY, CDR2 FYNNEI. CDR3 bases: TGTGCCAGCAGTGAACCGGCGGGAGTCCCCGATACGCAGTATTTT. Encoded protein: CASSEPAGVPDTQYF.

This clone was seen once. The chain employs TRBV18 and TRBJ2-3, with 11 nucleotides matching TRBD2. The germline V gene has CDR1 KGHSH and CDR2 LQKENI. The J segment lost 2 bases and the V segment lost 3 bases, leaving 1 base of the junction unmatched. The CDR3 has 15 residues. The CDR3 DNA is TGTGCCAGCTCACCGGGACTAGCGGCCACAGATACGCAGTATTTT. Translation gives CASSPGLAATDTQYF.

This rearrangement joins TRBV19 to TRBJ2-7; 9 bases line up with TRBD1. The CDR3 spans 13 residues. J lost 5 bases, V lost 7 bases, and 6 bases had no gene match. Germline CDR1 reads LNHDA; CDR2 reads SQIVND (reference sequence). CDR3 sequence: CASKVQGANEQYF. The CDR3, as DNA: TGTGCCAGTAAGGTACAGGGGGCAAACGAGCAGTACTTC.

Here the CDR3 DNA reads TGTGCCAGTAGTATAGTCGTTTATAGCAATCAGCCCCAGCATTTT. It is translated as CASSIVVYSNQPQHF. The chain has TRBV19 and TRBJ1-5, with no clear D. The CDR3 length is 15 residues. In germline, CDR1 is LNHDA, CDR2 SQIVND (reference sequence). The germline V and J ends were trimmed by 1 base and 0 bases, with 7 bases remaining between them.

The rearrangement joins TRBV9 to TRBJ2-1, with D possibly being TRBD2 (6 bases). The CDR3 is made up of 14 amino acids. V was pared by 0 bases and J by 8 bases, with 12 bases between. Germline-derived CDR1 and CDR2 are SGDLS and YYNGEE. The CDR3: CASSVVGAGHEQFF. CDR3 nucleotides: TGTGCCAGCAGCGTAGTGGGAGCGGGCCATGAGCAGTTCTTC.

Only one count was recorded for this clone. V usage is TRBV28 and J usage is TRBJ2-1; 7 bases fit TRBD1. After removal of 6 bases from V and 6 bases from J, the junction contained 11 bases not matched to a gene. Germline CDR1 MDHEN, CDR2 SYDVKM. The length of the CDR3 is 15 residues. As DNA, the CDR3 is TGTGCCAGCAGCTTAGGGGGCAGGGTGGGCAATGAGCAGTTCTTC. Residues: CASSLGGRVGNEQFF.